The following is a T cell receptor beta chain sequence with its context. What this receptor recognizes is not known. No per-base quality is available; no much larger clone lies one base away. Using the deep immunoSEQ assay, multiplex PCR amplified TCR CDR3 regions from genomic DNA. Extracted genomic DNA from each cell subset was distributed evenly across all wells of several immunoSEQ 96-well plates, and each plate was treated as a replicate. Each replicate PCR for sorted subsets received around 210 ng genomic DNA, equal to about 30,000 T cell genomes. Purified libraries were measured with a Qubit 3.0 fluorometer, size-checked on a Bioanalyzer 2100, and measured again with the KAPA Library Quantification kit. Every immunoSEQ 96-well plate was sequenced on a separate single-read 150-cycle Illumina NextSeq 550 flow cell. As for how the authors treated the data: The immunoSEQ output contained only junctional sequences without quality scores, so filtering could not match that applied to full-length reads. Sequences were annotated with PyIR, a Python wrapper for IgBLAST v1.9, using IMGT germline references to assign V/J genes and CDR3. Any read was removed if the V/J assignment was weak (E-value above 1e-6), the CDR3 was missing, or the read contained stop codons, out-of-frame junctions, or ambiguous translated residues. A V3J clonotype was defined by an identical inferred V gene, J gene, and CDR3 amino acid sequence. Percentage overlap between repertoires was calculated by dividing the number of shared unique clonotypes by the size of the smaller repertoire. Richness of each repertoire was evaluated using RTK rarefaction, the Chao1 estimator, and Recon v2.1 estimates of unobserved clonotypes. Generation probabilities were computed with OLGA for all TCRbeta clonotypes obtained by the gDNA method from four donors. This is the immuneACCESS table as TCRdb keeps it, with only in-frame sequences that have V and J called. A part of the clones is gone; compared with another copy, unresolved V genes explain less than half, and the rest is unexplained. The DNA was the basis for D and trimming; V, J and clone size are from that table. In this sample the table shows nearly 1,000,000 clones, over 75% of which occur a single time. The top ten constitute around 1.4% of the sample.

This specimen comes from a study of shared clonotypes between healthy human individuals (dated by TCRdb to 2020 to 2022). Describing the broader study: The cohort included a few men and two women between 18 and 49 years of age. To increase sequencing depth and limit assay-specific biases, different laboratories used diverse techniques to prepare libraries and sequence TCR repertoires. Leukapheresis yielded between about 0.85 and 9.5 billion PBMCs per donor. For each donor, CD4 naive and CD4 memory were each run on three plates, CD8 naive on two plates, and CD8 memory on one plate. The study deeply sequenced blood TCR repertoires of five healthy adults to estimate repertoire size and the extent of clonotype sharing between individuals. General conclusions and limits of the study: Pairwise subsampling indicated that sequencing depth was expected to affect the degree of clonotype sharing among donors. Compared with non-shared clonotypes, the clonotypes found in all four sorted-subset donors had higher generation probabilities. Sampling was restricted to blood, and TCR repertoires in tissues likely differ from the TCR repertoires found in blood. Because the study included only a small number of donors, the genetic and exposure-history diversity represented was limited. Rarefaction of sorted-subset datasets indicated incomplete sequencing despite the large sequencing depth. Larger estimated clonotype richness was generally found for naive subsets than for memory subsets. Across a handful of donors, 4.5% to 6.5% of naive CD4, 3.5% of naive CD8, 2.3% of memory CD4, and around 0.4% of memory CD8 clonotypes were shared.

V ends up 3 bases short and J 9 bases short, with an unmatched junction base count of 12. Including the terminal cysteine and phenylalanine, the CDR3 comprises 16 residues. Just CDR3 DNA is preserved here, 48 bases in frame from base 1. CDR1 and CDR2, looked up from the germline V gene, are SGHRS and YFSETQ. Donors were healthy HIV-negative adults with no recently reported acute infections or vaccinations. Every donor was a Caucasian adult residing in Nashville, Tennessee, USA. Magnetic negative selection was used to enrich CD4+ T cells, after which naive cells were positively selected on CD45RA and the negative fraction became the memory subset. Blood was obtained by leukapheresis, after which PBMCs were separated by Ficoll-Histopaque density gradient centrifugation and cryopreserved in liquid nitrogen vapor phase. Analytical flow cytometry was used to check the purity and quantity of each magnetically sorted T cell population. Each sorted fraction had its genomic DNA isolated and then quantified by UV absorbance on a Nanodrop 2000c.

The material sequenced was memory CD4+ T cells sorted from blood. What the cell subset or site label conveys for this sample: CD45RA-negative fraction. This TCR came from a man between 18 and 35 years old in good health. The chain employs TRBV5-1 and TRBJ2-1; 10 central bases correspond to TRBD2. The sequenced DNA is TGCGCCAGCAGCTGGGGTACTAGCGGGGCCGCCAGTGAGCAGTTCTTC. Its amino acids are CASSWGTSGAASEQFF. Outside the CDR3, residues come from the reference TRBV5-1 and TRBJ2-1 proteins, so the full variable domain is: KAGVTQTPRYLIKTRGQQVTLSCSPISGHRSVSWYQQTPGQGLQFLFEYFSETQRNKGNFPGRFSGRQFSNSRSEMNVSTLELGDSALYLCASSWGTSGAASEQFFGPGTRLTVL.